This T cell receptor (beta chain) was captured in a study of human T cells and chemical hapten exposure. The study's findings and limits: With patch test score, the counts of PT1 expanded TCRs showed a positive correlation.

The CDR3 is 18 amino acids. V was clipped by 0 bases and J by 2 bases; unmatched bases: 10. The V gene's germline CDR1 is ENHRY and CDR2 SYGVKD. One entry per CDR3 protein, called by TCRdb with MiXCR from the RACE reads. This table has 50,000 or so distinct CDR3 sequences, more than 9.5% appearing once. Comment on this clonotype: Its antigen is still unknown.

Indicated time point: patch test 3, about 24 weeks after DPC sensitization. Treatment of the sample: therapeutic diphenylcyclopropenone sensitization with weekly scalp DPC. Source: whole blood, taken in connection with sensitization to the hapten diphenylcyclopropenone (DPC). The rearrangement links TRBV10-3 to TRBJ2-7; 10 nucleotides line up with TRBD2. This receptor was identified in a woman aged 35 to 49 with alopecia areata. Some clones in this sample may be carry-over from other donors' samples. CDR3 coding DNA: TGTGCCATCAGTGAGTCTAGGGCTAGCGGGGGTCGCACCTACGAGCAGTACTTC. It encodes CAISESRASGGRTYEQYF.